Presented here are 31 T cell receptor beta chains from one specimen sequenced in a study of cytomegalovirus exposure and HLA in healthy donors. In the PCR, 60 Vbeta and 13 Jbeta primers were used. The assay was immunoSEQ multiplex PCR, and TCRdb's table has in-frame clones only and misses some. The profile covers 100,000 to 150,000 clones, with roughly 71% appearing a single time and around 5.5% taken by the ten largest. Sequenced: PBMCs. The receptors come from a woman between 45 and 65 years old in good health and CMV-seropositive.

The chain links TRBV23-1 to TRBJ1-6, with TRBD1 as a possible D gene (5 bases). TRBV23-1 qualifies as an ORF whose function is uncertain. The CDR3 consists of 17 residues. Trimming cost V 0 bases and J 6 bases, with 15 bases left between them. The CDR3 nucleotides are TGCGCCAGCAGTCAATCGATAGGGGACTTTATTAATTCACCCCTCCACTTT. Its translation is CASSQSIGDFINSPLHF.

The chain carries TRBV21-1 and TRBJ2-3; TRBD2 was called by the table and not checked on the DNA. TRBV21-1 is noted as a pseudogene. CDR3 size: 17 residues. The CDR3 region is CASRPRDPGREEDTQYF. The CDR3 DNA follows: TGTGCCAGCAGACCCCGGGACCCAGGGCGGGAAGAAGATACGCAGTATTTT.

V is TRBV6-5 and J is TRBJ2-3, with D tentatively TRBD2 (6 bases). Germline CDR1 reads MNHEY; CDR2 reads SVGAGI. The V and J ends lost 5 bases and 7 bases respectively, with 10 bases between them. The CDR3 consists of 12 residues. CDR3 sequence (DNA): TGTGCCAGCAGTCGCGGGGCGCATACGCAGTATTTT. Protein product: CASSRGAHTQYF.

This rearrangement joins TRBV5-4 to TRBJ2-2; 8 bases line up with TRBD1. The CDR3 runs to 16 residues. With V trimmed by 7 bases and J by 0 bases, 8 bases remained unmatched. In germline, CDR1 is SGHNT, CDR2 YYREEE (reference sequence). For the CDR3, the DNA is TGTGCCAGCGTGGATCGGGGACAGGCGAACACCGGGGAGCTGTTTTTT. Encoded protein: CASVDRGQANTGELFF.

This clone was recorded only once. The DNA for the CDR3 is TGTGCCAGTAGTATAGACACTCATCAGCCCCAGCATTTT. As protein: CASSIDTHQPQHF. The V gene is TRBV19, the J gene TRBJ1-5; D unclear. The CDR3 has 13 amino acids. Looked up from germline, CDR1 is LNHDA and CDR2 is SQIVND (reference sequence). The germline V and J ends were trimmed by 0 bases and 5 bases, with 5 bases remaining between them.

The chain employs TRBV5-6 and TRBJ1-2, with a possible D match to TRBD1 (6 bases). This CDR3 is 12 amino acids long. CDR1 SGHDT and CDR2 YYEEEE come from the germline V gene. Trimming removed 0 bases at V and 8 bases at J, with 8 bases between. CDR3 in amino acids: CASSLVGGGYTF. CDR3 DNA: TGTGCCAGCAGCTTGGTTGGGGGCGGCTACACCTTC.

This chain links TRBV5-1 with TRBJ2-5; TRBD1 matches at 8 bases. The length of the CDR3 is 15 residues. V dropped 4 bases and J dropped 2; count of bases not matched to a gene: 7. Germline CDR1 and CDR2: SGHRS and YFSETQ. The CDR3 protein is CASSAGGGGQETQYF. In DNA form, the CDR3 reads TGCGCCAGCAGCGCAGGGGGCGGAGGGCAAGAGACCCAGTACTTC. Supplemented by reference TRBV5-1 and TRBJ2-5, the full variable domain reads KAGVTQTPRYLIKTRGQQVTLSCSPISGHRSVSWYQQTPGQGLQFLFEYFSETQRNKGNFPGRFSGRQFSNSRSEMNVSTLELGDSALYLCASSAGGGGQETQYFGPGTRLLVL.

This chain connects TRBV5-1 to TRBJ1-2; no definite D call. Per the germline V gene, CDR1 is SGHRS and CDR2 is YFSETQ. V lost 0 bases, J lost 8 bases, and 14 bases lay in between. This CDR3 contains 14 residues. CDR3 nucleotides: TGCGCCAGCAGCTTGGGGTTCTCGGCGGGGGGCTACACCTTC. Encoded protein: CASSLGFSAGGYTF.

The V call is TRBV6-5, the J call TRBJ1-2, with a tentative D call TRBD1 (6 bases). CDR3 length equals 13 residues. Trimming cost V 6 bases and J 8 bases, with 16 bases left between them. CDR1 and CDR2 from the germline V gene are MNHEY and SVGAGI. The CDR3 loop is CASSLGQRGGYTF. Here the CDR3 DNA reads TGTGCCAGCAGCCTCGGACAGCGGGGCGGCTACACCTTC.

This clone was seen a handful of times. The CDR3 DNA follows: TGTGCCAGCAGAGCCGGGGGGGCCGCCGATACGCAGTATTTT. Encoded protein: CASRAGGAADTQYF. The J gene is TRBJ2-3, the V gene TRBV6-1; TRBD2 matches 8 bases. Losses at the gene ends were 6 bases for V and 6 bases for J; bases not matched to a gene: 8. Germline V CDR1 and CDR2: MNHNS, SASEGT. The CDR3 runs 14 residues.

This clone was counted once. The rearrangement uses TRBV5-6 and TRBJ2-1; 8 bases map to TRBD1. The CDR3 extends over 16 amino acids. Germline assignment: CDR1 SGHDT and CDR2 YYEEEE. The V and J ends lost 4 bases and 4 bases, in that order; junction bases with no gene match: 10. CDR3 loop: CASSPTGTGWYNEQFF. The CDR3 DNA is TGTGCCAGCAGCCCTACCGGGACAGGTTGGTACAATGAGCAGTTCTTC.

This chain joins TRBV29-1 and TRBJ1-2; 7 bases match TRBD1. CDR3 length equals 15 residues. The germline V gene encodes CDR1 SQVTM and CDR2 ANQGSEA. With 7 bases clipped from V and 4 bases from J, the junction kept 15 bases outside the gene matches. The CDR3 loop is CSAPIPGTEFYGYTF. The DNA of the CDR3 is TGCAGCGCGCCCATCCCCGGGACAGAGTTCTATGGCTACACCTTC.

There are a few counts of this clone. V gene TRBV2 combines with J gene TRBJ2-3; D is unclear. Germline loops: CDR1 SNHLY, CDR2 FYNNEI. This CDR3 is built from 10 residues. V lost 6 bases and J lost 7, with 5 bases in between. CDR3 amino acids: CASRTHTQYF. The CDR3 DNA reads TGTGCCAGCAGGACTCATACGCAGTATTTT.

This clone was observed a single time. This chain links TRBV6-5 with TRBJ1-5, with D unclear. Trimming left V 2 bases short and J 11 bases short, with 16 bases between. From germline, CDR1 is MNHEY and CDR2 SVGAGI. CDR3 length: 14 amino acids. CDR3: CASSYVAGKVAQHF. CDR3 sequence (DNA): TGTGCCAGCAGTTACGTGGCGGGAAAAGTAGCCCAGCATTTT.

The chain combines TRBV27 with TRBJ2-7, with 9 bases fitting TRBD1. CDR1 and CDR2 (germline): MNHEY, SMNVEV (reference sequence). The J segment lost 3 bases and the V segment lost 1 base, leaving 7 bases of the junction unmatched. This CDR3 has 16 residues. CDR3 DNA sequence: TGTGCCAGCAGTTTATACCGGACAGGGGTTGGCTACGAGCAGTACTTC. It yields the protein CASSLYRTGVGYEQYF.

This clone was detected only a few times. This sequence joins TRBV5-8 and TRBJ1-4; D unresolved. CDR1 and CDR2 (germline): SGHTS, YDEGEE. The CDR3 spans 15 residues. The V and J ends lost 2 bases and 5 bases respectively, with 13 bases between them. In DNA, the CDR3 is TGTGCCAGCAGCTTAAGGTCTATCGGGAATGAAAAACTGTTTTTT. Residues: CASSLRSIGNEKLFF. Together with reference TRBV5-8 and TRBJ1-4, the CDR3 gives the full variable domain: EAGVTQSPTHLIKTRGQQATLRCSPISGHTSVYWYQQALGLGLQFLLWYDEGEERNRGNFPPRFSGRQFPNYSSELNVNALELEDSALYLCASSLRSIGNEKLFFGSGTQLSVL.

V and J are TRBV4-2 and TRBJ2-5, with TRBD1 matching 12 bases. V lost 0 bases, J lost 5 bases, and 4 bases stayed unmatched. The CDR3 sequence is 16 residues long. Germline CDR1 reads LGHNA; CDR2 reads YNFKEQ. This CDR3 is CASSQEGTGGAETQYF. For the CDR3, the DNA is TGTGCCAGCAGCCAAGAGGGGACAGGGGGCGCGGAGACCCAGTACTTC.

The chain has TRBV5-4 and TRBJ2-5, with D possibly matching TRBD1 (5 bases). The closer fit of TRBJ2-7 to the DNA end suggests the J call may be wrong. Per germline, CDR1 SGHNT and CDR2 YYREEE (reference sequence). The CDR3 has 14 residues. CDR3 coding DNA: TGTGCCAGCAGCCTACATCAGGGTAACTACGAGCAGTACTTC. It yields the protein CASSLHQGNYEQYF.

The genes are TRBV27 and TRBJ2-2, with 8 bases that match TRBD2. Germline V gives CDR1 MNHEY, CDR2 SMNVEV (reference sequence). V shed 6 bases, J shed 5 bases, and the junction held 5 bases outside the gene matches. The CDR3 runs to 14 residues. In nucleotides, the CDR3 is TGTGCCAGCAGAGCGGGGGTCAGGACCGGGGAGCTGTTTTTT. Translating it yields CASRAGVRTGELFF.

The chain combines TRBV15 with TRBJ2-2; D may be TRBD1 (5 bases). V lost 0 bases and J lost 6, with 17 bases in between. Germline values: CDR1 LNHNV, CDR2 YYDKDF (reference sequence). The CDR3 loop spans 17 amino acids. CDR3 coding DNA: TGTGCCACCAGCAGAGACCCGCAGGGCCGCCCCGCCGGGGAGCTGTTTTTT. It encodes CATSRDPQGRPAGELFF.

This chain links TRBV7-2 with TRBJ2-2, with 7 nucleotides matching TRBD1. CDR1 and CDR2 from the germline V gene are SGHTA and FQGNSA. This CDR3 is 15 amino acids long. With V trimmed by 2 bases and J by 4 bases, 4 bases remained unmatched. The CDR3 loop reads CASSLYRGSTGELFF. The CDR3 DNA reads as TGTGCCAGCAGCTTATACAGGGGCAGCACCGGGGAGCTGTTTTTT.

This clone has only a few counts. CDR3 sequence reads: CASSVADNEQYF. CDR3 DNA sequence: TGCGCCAGCAGTGTGGCGGACAACGAGCAGTACTTC. The rearrangement uses TRBV10-1 and TRBJ2-7; D perhaps matches TRBD1 (5 bases). The CDR3 is 12 amino acids. Deletions cut 4 bases from V and 5 bases from J, with 9 bases between. Germline-derived CDR1 and CDR2 are WNHNN and SYGVQD (reference sequence).

The chain uses TRBV25-1 and TRBJ2-1; D possibly corresponds to TRBD1 (5 bases). Per the germline V gene, CDR1 is MGHDK and CDR2 is SYGVNS. CDR3 length: 14 amino acids. Trimming took 6 bases from V and 5 from J, leaving 14 bases between them. This chain's CDR3 is CASSKGPANNEQFF. Here the CDR3 DNA reads TGTGCCAGCAGCAAGGGGCCTGCTAACAATGAGCAGTTCTTC.

V is TRBV6-1 and J is TRBJ1-2, with D perhaps TRBD1 (5 bases). V was cut by 8 bases and J by 8 bases, with 12 bases left in between. This CDR3 has 11 residues. Germline CDR1 and CDR2: MNHNS and SASEGT. CDR3 loop: CASSLGGGYTF. The CDR3 bases are TGTGCCAGCTCCCTTGGGGGGGGCTACACCTTC.

This chain uses TRBV7-7 with TRBJ2-5; 8 bases agree with TRBD1. Germline CDR1 and CDR2: SSHAT and FNYEAQ (reference sequence). The CDR3 runs 15 residues. V was pared by 5 bases and J by 1 base, with 6 bases of the junction left unmatched. This CDR3 reads CASSRRQGRQETQYF. Here the CDR3 DNA reads TGTGCCAGCAGCCGCCGACAGGGGCGCCAAGAGACCCAGTACTTC.

There are a few counts of this clone. The chain joins TRBV6-5 to TRBJ2-2; D gene uncertain. With 1 base removed from V and 5 bases from J, the gap between germline ends came to 8 bases. The germline CDR1 and CDR2 sequences are MNHEY and SVGAGI. This CDR3 spans 14 amino acids. The CDR3 loop is CASSYFTETGELFF. CDR3 sequence (DNA): TGTGCCAGCAGTTACTTTACAGAGACCGGGGAGCTGTTTTTT.

The chain carries TRBV23-1 and TRBJ1-6; tentative D call: TRBD1 (6 bases). TRBV23-1 is classed as an ORF, of uncertain function. This CDR3 contains 15 residues. Trimming removed 4 bases from V and 9 bases from J, with 16 bases in between. The CDR3 reads CASSPPTGGSSPLHF. The CDR3, as DNA: TGCGCCAGCAGTCCCCCGACAGGTGGGAGTTCACCCCTCCACTTT.

This chain connects TRBV19 to TRBJ2-2, with 7 bases identical to TRBD2. Germline V lookup: CDR1 LNHDA, CDR2 SQIVND (reference sequence). CDR3 size: 13 residues. The CDR3 nucleotides read TGTGGGGCGAGCGGGGACAACACCGGGGAGCTGTTTTTT. Its translation: CGASGDNTGELFF.

This clone was seen a handful of times. This chain links TRBV21-1 with TRBJ2-7; the tabulated D call, TRBD1, remains unverified against the DNA. TRBV21-1 is classified as a pseudogene. This CDR3 has 14 amino acids. The CDR3 sequence is CASSQAGQDYEQYF. The DNA of the CDR3 is TGTGCCAGCAGCCAAGCAGGACAGGACTACGAGCAGTACTTC.

The J gene is TRBJ2-5, the V gene TRBV7-2; the match to TRBD2 covers 7 bases. CDR3 size: 16 residues. The J segment lost 4 bases and the V segment lost 5 bases, leaving 13 bases of the junction unmatched. Germline V gene data show CDR1 as SGHTA and CDR2 as FQGNSA. CDR3 nucleotides: TGTGCCAGCAGCCCAACGGGCGGGGGTGGCGGAGAGACCCAGTACTTC. Its protein product is CASSPTGGGGGETQYF. The variable domain in full, with the rest retrieved from reference TRBV7-2 and TRBJ2-5, is GAGVSQSPSNKVTEKGKDVELRCDPISGHTALYWYRQSLGQGLEFLIYFQGNSAPDKSGLPSDRFSAERTGGSVSTLTIQRTQQEDSAVYLCASSPTGGGGGETQYFGPGTRLLVL.

The genes are TRBV5-1 and TRBJ2-1; 9 nucleotides line up with TRBD1. Germline values: CDR1 SGHRS, CDR2 YFSETQ. Trimming cost V 6 bases and J 6 bases; bases outside gene matches: 7. The CDR3 is made up of 14 amino acids. Here the CDR3 DNA reads TGCGCCAGCAACGCCGGGACAGGGCCCAATGAGCAGTTCTTC. Translating gives CASNAGTGPNEQFF.